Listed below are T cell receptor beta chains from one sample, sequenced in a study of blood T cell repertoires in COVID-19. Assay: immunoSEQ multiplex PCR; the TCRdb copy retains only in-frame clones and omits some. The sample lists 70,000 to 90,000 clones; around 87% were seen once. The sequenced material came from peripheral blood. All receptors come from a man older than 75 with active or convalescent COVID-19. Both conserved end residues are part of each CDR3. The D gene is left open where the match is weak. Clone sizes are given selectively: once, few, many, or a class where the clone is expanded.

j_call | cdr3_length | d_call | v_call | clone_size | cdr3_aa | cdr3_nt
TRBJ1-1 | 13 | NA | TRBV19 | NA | CASIRDINTEAFF | TGTGCCAGTATCCGGGACATTAACACTGAAGCTTTCTTT
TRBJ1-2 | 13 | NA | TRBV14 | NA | CASSQEGFYGYTF | TGTGCCAGCAGCCAGGAGGGGTTCTATGGCTACACCTTC
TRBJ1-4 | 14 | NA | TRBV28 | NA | CSTTRGGTNEKLFF | TGTTCCACTACCCGTGGAGGGACTAATGAAAAACTGTTTTTT
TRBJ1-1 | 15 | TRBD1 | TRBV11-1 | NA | CASSLLTGTNTEAFF | TGTGCCAGCAGCTTATTGACAGGGACGAACACTGAAGCTTTCTTT
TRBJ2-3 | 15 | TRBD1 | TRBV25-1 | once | CASSGGQDVTDTQYF | TGTGCCAGCAGTGGCGGACAGGATGTCACAGATACGCAGTATTTT
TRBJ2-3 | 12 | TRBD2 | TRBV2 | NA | CASGGVADTQYF | TGTGCCAGCGGGGGGGTGGCAGATACGCAGTATTTT
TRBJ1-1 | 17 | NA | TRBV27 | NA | CASSRTPGAAGNTEAFF | TGTGCCAGCAGTCGGACCCCAGGGGCCGCCGGGAACACTGAAGCTTTCTTT
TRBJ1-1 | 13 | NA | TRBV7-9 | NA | CASRLQGPTEAFF | TGTGCCAGCAGACTACAGGGTCCCACTGAAGCTTTCTTT
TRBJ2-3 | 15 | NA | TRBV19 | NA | CASTETSTSTDTQYF | TGTGCCAGTACCGAGACCTCGACAAGCACAGATACGCAGTATTTT
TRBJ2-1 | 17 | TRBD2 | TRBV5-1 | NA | CASSLSGTSGSIHEQFF | TGCGCCAGCAGCCTATCTGGGACTAGCGGGAGTATCCATGAGCAGTTCTTC
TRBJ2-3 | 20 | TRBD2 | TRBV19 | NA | CASSTPLGRGRVMATDTQYF | TGTGCCAGTAGTACCCCCCTGGGGCGGGGGAGGGTCATGGCCACAGATACGCAGTATTTT
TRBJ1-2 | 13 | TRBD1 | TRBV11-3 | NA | CASSRTGLGGYTF | TGTGCCAGCAGCCGGACAGGGTTGGGCGGCTACACCTTC
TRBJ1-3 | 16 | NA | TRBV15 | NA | CATSKRPGATGNTIYF | TGTGCCACCAGCAAGAGGCCAGGGGCAACGGGAAACACCATATATTTT
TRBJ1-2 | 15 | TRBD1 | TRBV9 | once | CASSARPGQEYGYTF | TGTGCCAGCAGCGCCCGCCCGGGACAGGAGTATGGCTACACCTTC
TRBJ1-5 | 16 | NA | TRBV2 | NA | CASSPEQGGSNQPQHF | TGTGCCAGCAGTCCCGAACAGGGTGGAAGCAATCAGCCCCAGCATTTT
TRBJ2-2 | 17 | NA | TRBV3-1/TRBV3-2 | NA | CASSQDKGVVGTGELFF | TGTGCCAGCAGCCAAGATAAGGGAGTCGTCGGCACCGGGGAGCTGTTTTTT
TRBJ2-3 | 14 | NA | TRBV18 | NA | CASSPPERLDTQYF | TGTGCCAGCTCACCACCGGAGAGGTTAGATACGCAGTATTTT
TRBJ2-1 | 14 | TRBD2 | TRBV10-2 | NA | CASGRTSEYNEQFF | TGCGCCAGCGGAAGGACTAGCGAGTACAATGAGCAGTTCTTC
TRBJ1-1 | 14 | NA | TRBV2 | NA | CASSAFDLNTEAFF | TGTGCCAGCAGTGCGTTTGACTTGAACACTGAAGCTTTCTTT
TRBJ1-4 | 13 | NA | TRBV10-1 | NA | CASNSQTNEKLFF | TGCGCCAGCAACAGCCAGACTAATGAAAAACTGTTTTTT
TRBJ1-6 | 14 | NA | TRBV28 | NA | CASRKREHYSPLHF | TGTGCCAGCAGAAAGCGGGAGCATTATTCACCCCTCCACTTT
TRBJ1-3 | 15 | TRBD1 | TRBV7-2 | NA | CASSKQGAPGNTIYF | TGTGCCAGCAGCAAACAGGGGGCGCCTGGAAACACCATATATTTT